This entry is about one TCR beta chain. The table came from immunoSEQ multiplex PCR; TCRdb's copy has only in-frame clones and leaves some out. The sample lists 35,000 to 50,000 clones, roughly 89% seen once, with 0.5% to 0.65% in the top ten. This sample was included in a study of OX40 agonist ivuxolimab in advanced cancers. The overall study: Of the participants, approximately 36% had some prior anti-PD-1, anti-PD-L1 or anti-CTLA-4 therapy, which was allowed.

Autoimmune disease history or systemic immunosuppression disqualified patients. CDR1 is SEHNR, CDR2 FQNEAQ, per germline (reference sequence). The CDR3 extends over 18 amino acids. V gave up 1 base and J gave up 3 bases, with 19 bases separating them. The rearrangement links TRBV7-9 to TRBJ1-5; D perhaps matches TRBD1 (5 bases). Sequenced here: CD4+ or CD8+ T cells sorted from blood, sampled in a trial of the OX40 agonist ivuxolimab. The receptor was isolated from an adult with an advanced solid tumor such as melanoma, head and neck, liver or kidney cancer. The CDR3 DNA follows: TGTGCCAGCAGCTTAGGCAGGGCTAAGTCCGGACTCAATCAGCCCCAGCATTTT. Protein product: CASSLGRAKSGLNQPQHF.